The sequence of this T cell receptor beta chain was determined in a study of CD8+CD57+ T cells in acquired aplastic anemia. Overall study context: Mean yield of DNA from sorted CD4+ and CD8+ cells was roughly 3.4 ug.

A word on this clonotype: One junction end disagrees with the germline gene, perhaps due to a read error.

Germline CDR1 is SGHVT and CDR2 is SQSDAQ. This CDR3 comprises 15 residues. Genomic DNA served as template for TCR beta VDJ and CDR3 profiling. TCRdb re-called the reads with MiXCR, one entry per CDR3 protein. The sample has hundreds of thousands of distinct CDR3 sequences, 55% to 70% seen once. The sample taken for sequencing was sorted CD4+, CD8+, or CD8+CD57+ T cells (not recorded which) from PBMCs. The sequence was collected from a human donor in good health, serving as a control. V is TRBV7-4 and J is TRBJ1-5; D unclear. The CDR3: CASSSPQSPDQPQHF. The CDR3 coding sequence is TGCGCCAGCAGTTCCCCCCAGTCGCCAGATCAGCCCCAGCATTTT.